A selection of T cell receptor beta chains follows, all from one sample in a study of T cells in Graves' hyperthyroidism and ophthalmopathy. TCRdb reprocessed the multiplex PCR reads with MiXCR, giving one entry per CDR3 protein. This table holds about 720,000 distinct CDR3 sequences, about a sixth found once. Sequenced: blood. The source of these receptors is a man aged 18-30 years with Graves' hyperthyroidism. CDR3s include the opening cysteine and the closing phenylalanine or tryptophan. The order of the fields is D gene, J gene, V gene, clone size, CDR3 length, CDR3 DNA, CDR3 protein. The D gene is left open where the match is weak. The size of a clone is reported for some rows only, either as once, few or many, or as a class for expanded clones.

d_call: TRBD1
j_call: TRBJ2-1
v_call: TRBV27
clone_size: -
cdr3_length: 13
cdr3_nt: TGTGCCAGCAGTTACCGGGACAGGCGTGAGCAGTTCTTC
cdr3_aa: CASSYRDRREQFF

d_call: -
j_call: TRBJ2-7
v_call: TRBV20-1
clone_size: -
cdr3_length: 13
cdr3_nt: TGCAGTGCTAGCCCGGGTCCTCCCTACGAGCAGTACTTT
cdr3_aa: CSASPGPPYEQYF

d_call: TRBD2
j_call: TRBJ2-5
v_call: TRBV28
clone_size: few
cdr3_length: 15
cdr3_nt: TGTGCCAGCAGTTCCCCGGGACTAGCGGCGGAGACCCAGTACTTC
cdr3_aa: CASSSPGLAAETQYF

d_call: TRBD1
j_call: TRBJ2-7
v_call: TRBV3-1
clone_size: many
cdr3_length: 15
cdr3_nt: TGTGCCAGCAGCGGGCGGGACAGGACGTACTACGAGCAGTACTTC
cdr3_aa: CASSGRDRTYYEQYF

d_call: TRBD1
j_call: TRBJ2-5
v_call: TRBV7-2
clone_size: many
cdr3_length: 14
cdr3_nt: TGTGCCAGCAGCTACAACAGGGGAAAAGAGACCCAGTACTTC
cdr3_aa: CASSYNRGKETQYF

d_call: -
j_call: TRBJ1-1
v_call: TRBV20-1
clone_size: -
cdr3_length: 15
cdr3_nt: TGCAGTGCCGTGGGGGGGTTTCAGGAGAACACTGAAGCTTTCTTT
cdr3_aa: CSAVGGFQENTEAFF

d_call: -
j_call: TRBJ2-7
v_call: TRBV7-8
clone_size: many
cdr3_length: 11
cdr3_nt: TGTGCCAGCAGCTTAGCGGCAGAGCAGTACTTC
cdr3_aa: CASSLAAEQYF

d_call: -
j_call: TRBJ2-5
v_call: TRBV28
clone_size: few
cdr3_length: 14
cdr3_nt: TGTGCCAGCAGAGAGCTTGACTGGTCGGAGACCCAGTACTTC
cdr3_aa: CASRELDWSETQYF

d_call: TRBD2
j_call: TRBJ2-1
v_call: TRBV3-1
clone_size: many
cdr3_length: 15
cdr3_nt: TGTGCCAGCAGCCAAGAGGCTAGCGGGAGGACTGAGCAGTTCTTC
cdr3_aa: CASSQEASGRTEQFF

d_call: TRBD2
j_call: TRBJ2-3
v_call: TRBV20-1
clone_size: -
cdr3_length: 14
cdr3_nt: TGCAGTGCTGGACTAGCGGGAGTGCCAGATACGCAGTATTTT
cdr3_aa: CSAGLAGVPDTQYF

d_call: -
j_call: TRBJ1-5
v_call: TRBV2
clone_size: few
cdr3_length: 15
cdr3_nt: TGTGCCAGCAGTGAGTCCAGGGGCGGCAATCAGCCCCAGCATTTT
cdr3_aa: CASSESRGGNQPQHF

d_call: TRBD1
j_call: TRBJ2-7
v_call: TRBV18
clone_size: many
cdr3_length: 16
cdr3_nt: TGTGCCAGCTCACCTCCCGAGGGACAGGGGTCCTACGAGCAGTACTTC
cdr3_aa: CASSPPEGQGSYEQYF

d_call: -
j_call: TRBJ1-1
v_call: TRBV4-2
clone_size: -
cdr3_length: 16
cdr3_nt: TGTGCCAGCAGCCATCCCGGGACGAATCGGAACACTGAAGCTTTCTTT
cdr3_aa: CASSHPGTNRNTEAFF

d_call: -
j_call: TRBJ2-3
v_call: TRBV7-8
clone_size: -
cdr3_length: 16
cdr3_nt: TGTGCCAGCAGCTTAGGTACGGGGGGCCTCACAGATACGCAGTATTTT
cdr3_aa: CASSLGTGGLTDTQYF

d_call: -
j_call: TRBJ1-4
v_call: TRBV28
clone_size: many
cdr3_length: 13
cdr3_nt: TGTGCCAGCAACCGGGATTTTAATGAAAAACTGTTTTTT
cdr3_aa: CASNRDFNEKLFF

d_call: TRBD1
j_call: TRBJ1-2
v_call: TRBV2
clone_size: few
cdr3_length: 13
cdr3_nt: TGTGCCACCATGGGACAGGCTAACTATGGCTACACCTTC
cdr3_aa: CATMGQANYGYTF

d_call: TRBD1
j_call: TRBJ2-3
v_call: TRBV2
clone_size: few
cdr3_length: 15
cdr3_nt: TGTGCCAGCAGATCCGGGACAGGGGGCACAGATACGCAGTATTTT
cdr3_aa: CASRSGTGGTDTQYF

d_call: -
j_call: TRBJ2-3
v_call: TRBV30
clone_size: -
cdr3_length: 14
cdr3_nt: TGTGCCTGGAGTGTAGGGCGGTTCACAGATACGCAGTATTTT
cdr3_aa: CAWSVGRFTDTQYF

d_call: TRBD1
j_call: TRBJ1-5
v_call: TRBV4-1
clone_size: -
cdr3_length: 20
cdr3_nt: TGCGCCAGCAGCCAAGTGTACAGGGGAGAGTTCGTCGGGAGCAATCAGCCCCAGCATTTT
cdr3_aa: CASSQVYRGEFVGSNQPQHF

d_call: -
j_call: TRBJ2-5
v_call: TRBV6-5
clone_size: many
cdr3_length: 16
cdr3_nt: TGTGCCAGCAGTTACTCAGCAGGATACCCCCAAGAGACCCAGTACTTC
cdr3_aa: CASSYSAGYPQETQYF

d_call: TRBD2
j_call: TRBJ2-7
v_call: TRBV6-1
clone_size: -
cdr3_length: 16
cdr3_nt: TGTGCCAGCAGTGAAGGGACTAGCGGAATTAGGGGCGAGCAGTACTTC
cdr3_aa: CASSEGTSGIRGEQYF

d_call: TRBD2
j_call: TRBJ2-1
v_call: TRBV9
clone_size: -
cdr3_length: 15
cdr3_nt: TGTGCCAGCAGCGTAAGGGGCGGGAGCTACAATGAGCAGTTCTTC
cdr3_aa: CASSVRGGSYNEQFF

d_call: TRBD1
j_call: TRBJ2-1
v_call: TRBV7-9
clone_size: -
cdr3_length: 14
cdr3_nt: TGTGCCAGCAGCTCAAGACAGGGAAACAATGAGCAGTTCTTC
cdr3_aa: CASSSRQGNNEQFF

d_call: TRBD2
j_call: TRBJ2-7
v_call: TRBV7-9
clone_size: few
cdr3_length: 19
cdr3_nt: TGTGCCAGCAGCGAACCCGGGACTAGCGGGAGGTCCACTCCCTACGAGCAGTACTTC
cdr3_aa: CASSEPGTSGRSTPYEQYF

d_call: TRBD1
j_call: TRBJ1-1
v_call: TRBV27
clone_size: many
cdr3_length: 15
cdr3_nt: TGTGCCAGCAGCCTTACACAGGGGGCTTGGACTGAAGCTTTCTTT
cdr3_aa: CASSLTQGAWTEAFF

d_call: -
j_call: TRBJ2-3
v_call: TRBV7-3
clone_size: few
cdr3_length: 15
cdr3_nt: TGTGCCAGCAGCTTGCGCCCAAATGCTATGGATACGCAGTATTTT
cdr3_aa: CASSLRPNAMDTQYF

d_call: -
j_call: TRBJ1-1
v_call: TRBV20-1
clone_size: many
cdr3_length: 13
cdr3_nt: TGCAGTGCTAGAGGAAGTATGAACACTGAAGCTTTCTTT
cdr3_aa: CSARGSMNTEAFF

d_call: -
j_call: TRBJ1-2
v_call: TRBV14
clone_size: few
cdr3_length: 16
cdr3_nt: TGTGCCAGCAGCCAATACATACGCGGTGGCGTAGGGGGCTACACCTTC
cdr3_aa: CASSQYIRGGVGGYTF

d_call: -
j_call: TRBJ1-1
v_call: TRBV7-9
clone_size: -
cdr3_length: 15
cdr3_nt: TGTGCCAGCAACCCACAAGGACCGCTGAGCACTGAAGCTTTCTTT
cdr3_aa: CASNPQGPLSTEAFF

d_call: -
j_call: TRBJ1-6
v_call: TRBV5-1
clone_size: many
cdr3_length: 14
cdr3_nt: TGCGCCAGCAGCTTGGACGGATATAATTCACCCCTCCACTTT
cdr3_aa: CASSLDGYNSPLHF

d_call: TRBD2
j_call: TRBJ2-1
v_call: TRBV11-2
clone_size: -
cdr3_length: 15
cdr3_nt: TGTGCCAGCAGCTTACATAGCGGGAGCAACAATGAGCAGTTCTTC
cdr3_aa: CASSLHSGSNNEQFF

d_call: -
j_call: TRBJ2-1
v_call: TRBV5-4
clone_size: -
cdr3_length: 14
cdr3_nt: TGTGCCAGCAGCTTTGGTAGCGGTGACAATGAGCAGTTCTTC
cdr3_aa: CASSFGSGDNEQFF

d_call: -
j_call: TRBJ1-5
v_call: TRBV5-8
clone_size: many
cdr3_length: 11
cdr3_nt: TGTGCCAGCAGCTTGGGTGAGCCCCAGCATTTT
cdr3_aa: CASSLGEPQHF

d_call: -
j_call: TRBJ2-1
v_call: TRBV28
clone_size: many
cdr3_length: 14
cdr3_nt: TGTGCCAGCAGTTCACGGCGGGGACACAATGAGCAGTTCTTC
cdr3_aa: CASSSRRGHNEQFF

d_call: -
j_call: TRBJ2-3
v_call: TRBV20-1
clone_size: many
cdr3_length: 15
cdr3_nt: TGCAGTGCTAGAGAGCCAGATTCTAGCACAGATACGCAGTATTTT
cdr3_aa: CSAREPDSSTDTQYF

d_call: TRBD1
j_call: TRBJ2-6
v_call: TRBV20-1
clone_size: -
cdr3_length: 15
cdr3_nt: TGCAGTGCGGGCAGGGGGTTCTCTGGGGCCAACGTCCTGACTTTC
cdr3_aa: CSAGRGFSGANVLTF

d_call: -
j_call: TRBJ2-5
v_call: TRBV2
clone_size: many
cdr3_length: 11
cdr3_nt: TGTGCCACCGGCCCCTGGGAGACCCAGTACTTC
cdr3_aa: CATGPWETQYF

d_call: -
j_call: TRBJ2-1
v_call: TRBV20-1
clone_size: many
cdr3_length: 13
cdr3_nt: TGCAGTGCTAGTCTAAGGTCAGAGGATGAGCAGTTCTTC
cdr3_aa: CSASLRSEDEQFF